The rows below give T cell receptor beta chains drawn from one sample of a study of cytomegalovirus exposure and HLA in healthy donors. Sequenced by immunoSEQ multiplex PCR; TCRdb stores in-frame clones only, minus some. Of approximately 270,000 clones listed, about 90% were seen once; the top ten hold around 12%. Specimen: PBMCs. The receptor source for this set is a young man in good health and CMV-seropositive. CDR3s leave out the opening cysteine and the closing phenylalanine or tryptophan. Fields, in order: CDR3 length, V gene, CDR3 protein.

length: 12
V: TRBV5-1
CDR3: ASSPGRTGTEAF

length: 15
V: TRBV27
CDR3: ASSRQPLRDSPYEQY

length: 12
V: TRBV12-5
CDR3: ASGLGTFNEKLF

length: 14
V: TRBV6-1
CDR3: ASSERGRGPFTEAF

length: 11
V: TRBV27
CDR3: ASRTGSSYEQY

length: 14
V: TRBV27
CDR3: ASSTLTYLTYNEQF

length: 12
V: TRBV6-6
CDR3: ASSPPTDGQPQH

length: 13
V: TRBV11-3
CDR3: ASSRGLGRGDEQF

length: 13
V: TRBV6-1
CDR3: ASSPGTGGGQPQH

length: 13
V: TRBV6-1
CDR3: ASSEGAAENYGYT

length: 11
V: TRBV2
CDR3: ASSPASVRGYT

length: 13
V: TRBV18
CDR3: ASSPNLAASYEQY

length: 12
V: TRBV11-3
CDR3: ASSLSDSHNEQF

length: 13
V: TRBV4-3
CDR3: ASSQREQGVYGYT

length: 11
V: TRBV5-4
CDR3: ASSVDPRHEQY

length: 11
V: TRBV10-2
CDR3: ASSESGYNEQF

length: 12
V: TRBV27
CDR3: ASKESSGLGEQF

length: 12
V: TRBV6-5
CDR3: ASSPDREGETQY

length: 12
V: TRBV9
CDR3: ASSVELVNYGYT

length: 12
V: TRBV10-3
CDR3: AISERGTDKGYT

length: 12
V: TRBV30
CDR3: AWSVARGDQPQH

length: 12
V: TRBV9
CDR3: ASSSSGHPSGYT

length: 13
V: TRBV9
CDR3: ASSVAMGARTPVY

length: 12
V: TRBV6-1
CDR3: ASGLRGSAHIQY

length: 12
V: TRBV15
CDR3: ATSTWGAPQPQH

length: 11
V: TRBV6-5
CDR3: ASSYTETGEQY

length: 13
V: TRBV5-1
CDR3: ASSHKTGASTEAF